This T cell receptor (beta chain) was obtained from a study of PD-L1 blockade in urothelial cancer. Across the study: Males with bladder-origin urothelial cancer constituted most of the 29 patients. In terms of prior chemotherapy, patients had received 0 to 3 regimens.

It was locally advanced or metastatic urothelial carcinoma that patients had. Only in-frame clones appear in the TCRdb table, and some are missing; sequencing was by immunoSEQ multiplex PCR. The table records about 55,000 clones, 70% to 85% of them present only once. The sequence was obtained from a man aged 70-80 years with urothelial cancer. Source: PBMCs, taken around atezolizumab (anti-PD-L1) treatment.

This chain's CDR3 is CASSSGQGAGYEQYF. The DNA for the CDR3 is TGTGCCAGCAGCTCCGGGCAGGGGGCGGGTTACGAGCAGTACTTC. V and J are TRBV11-3 and TRBJ2-7; 8 bases match TRBD1. With V trimmed by 4 bases and J by 4 bases, 9 bases remained unmatched. The germline V gene encodes CDR1 SGHNT and CDR2 YENEEA. CDR3 size: 15 residues.